This TCR beta chain was found in a study of CXCR3-negative and CXCR3-positive naive CD8 T cells (dated by TCRdb to the late 2010s). Regarding the research as a whole: In total, 120 million to 150 million TRB reads were obtained, which works out to roughly 1.5 +/- 0.3 million reads per library. The TRBV-TRBJ cluster analysis covered naive subsets from about 5 donors and memory cells from 3 donors. Diversity and physicochemical repertoire analyses were performed on around 10 donors pooled from two independent experiments.

Broader findings and caveats from the paper: Because CXCR3 expression was partially decreased after cryopreservation, freshly isolated PBMCs were used for most assays. Repertoire diversity was comparably high in both naive subsets but much lower in memory CD8+ T cells. TRB CDR3s from CXCR3-positive naive cells showed higher hydrophobicity (lower Kidera factor 4), lower energy, and higher strength and volume indices than CXCR3-negative naive cells. Surface CD5, linked to self-reactivity in mice, was comparable between naive subsets; TCR interaction strength was therefore also inferred from TRB CDR3 physicochemical properties. Naive CXCR3-negative and CXCR3-positive cells from the same donor showed similar TRBV-TRBJ usage, whereas memory cells showed distinct patterns.

The instrument given in TCRdb is NextSeq 550. The Human TCR Profiling Kit (MiLaboratory) was used to make UMI-labeled 5' RACE TRB cDNA libraries. The full amount of extracted RNA was used for cDNA synthesis, and the full amount of resulting cDNA was used for PCR amplification. Libraries were prepared in parallel using an identical number of PCR cycles. Per the source publication's procedure: About 50,000 +/- 10,000 unique UMI-labeled TRB cDNA molecules per library were extracted with MIGEC and MiXCR, with at least two reads per UMI required. Each library averaged about 38,000 +/- 11,000 functional in-frame TRB CDR3 nucleotide clonotypes without stop codons. After downsampling to 5000 UMI-labeled TRB molecules per sample, diversity metrics such as normalized Shannon-Wiener and Chao1 were calculated in VDJtools. Clonotype-size-weighted physicochemical properties of the central five CDR3 residues (interaction energy, strength, volume and Kidera factor 4) were computed in VDJtools. TCRdb reprocessed the reads and provides one entry for every CDR3 protein sequence; no DNA is given. The V and J calls were determined by TCRdb, not by the authors. For this sample, the table gives 69,000 or so distinct CDR3 sequences. The top ten clonotypes cover 1.5% of the sample.

The CDR3 measures 15 amino acids from cysteine to phenylalanine. This entry has no DNA. For CDR1 and CDR2, the germline V gene lists MGHRA and YSYEKL. As concerns this clonotype: No antigen is known for it.

For every CD8+ T cell subset, hundreds of thousands of cells were flow-sorted straight into RLT lysis buffer, and each subset was sorted in triplicate. To exclude memory contaminants, naive CD8+ T cells were stringently defined as CD45RO-CCR7+CD27+CD95-. Using standard density gradient centrifugation, peripheral blood mononuclear cells were isolated from buffy coats. A FACSAria III was used to flow-sort naive CD8+ T cells into CXCR3-negative and CXCR3-positive populations. An RNeasy Mini Kit was used to extract total RNA from the sorted cells. Source material: naive CXCR3- CD8+ T cells from blood. Read against the paper, the sample's cell subset or site label means: CD45RO-CCR7+CD27+CD95- naive CD8+ T cells lacking CXCR3 (TNR3-). This receptor was obtained from a human donor in good health. Some clones in this sample may be carry-over from other donors' samples. The sequence joins TRBV4-1 to TRBJ2-1; TCRdb's D call, TRBD2, is unchecked because there is no DNA. The CDR3 sequence is CASSPPGLGVNEQFF.